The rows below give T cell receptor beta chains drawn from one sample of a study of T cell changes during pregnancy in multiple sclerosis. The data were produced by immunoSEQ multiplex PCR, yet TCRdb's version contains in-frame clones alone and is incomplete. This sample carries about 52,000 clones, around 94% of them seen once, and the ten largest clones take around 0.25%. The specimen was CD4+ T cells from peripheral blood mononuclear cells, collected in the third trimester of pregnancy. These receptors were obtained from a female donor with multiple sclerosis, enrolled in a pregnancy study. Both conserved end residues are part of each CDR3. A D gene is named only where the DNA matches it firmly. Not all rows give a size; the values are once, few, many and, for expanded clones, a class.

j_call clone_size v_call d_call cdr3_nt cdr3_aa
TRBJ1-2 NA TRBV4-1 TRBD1 TGCGCCAGCAGCCAAGACTCCACTCAGGGGGTGTATGGCTACACCTTC CASSQDSTQGVYGYTF
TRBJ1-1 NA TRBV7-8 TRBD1 TGTGCCAGCAGCTTAGGGACAGGGGATCGTGGAGCTTTCTTT CASSLGTGDRGAFF
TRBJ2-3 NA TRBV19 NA TGTGCCAGTAGTCCCATCGGGGCGGGGATGAAAGATACGCAGTATTTT CASSPIGAGMKDTQYF
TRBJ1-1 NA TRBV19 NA TGTGCCAGTAGTTTCCGGGGAGGGTATGGCACTGAAGCTTTCTTT CASSFRGGYGTEAFF
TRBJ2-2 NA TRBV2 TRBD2 TGTGCCAGCAGGGTACTAGCGGCAACCGGGGAGCTGTTTTTT CASRVLAATGELFF
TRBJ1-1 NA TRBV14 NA TGTGCCAGCCTGCAGGGAGGTAACACTGAAGCTTTCTTT CASLQGGNTEAFF
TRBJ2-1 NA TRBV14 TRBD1 TGTGCCAGCCGCTTAGGACAGGGAAATTCCAATGAGCAGTTCTTC CASRLGQGNSNEQFF
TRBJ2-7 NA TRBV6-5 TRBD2 TGTGCCAGCAGTCGGACTAGTCCCCTCTACGAGCAGTACTTC CASSRTSPLYEQYF
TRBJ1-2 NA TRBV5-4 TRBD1 TGTGCCAGCAGCTTGGGAGGGACAGGGGCCGGGGGTAACTATGGCTACACCTTC CASSLGGTGAGGNYGYTF
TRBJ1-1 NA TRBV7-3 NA TGTGCCAGCAGCTTAGGGGCAGCAAACACTGAAGCTTTCTTT CASSLGAANTEAFF
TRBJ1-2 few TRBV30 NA TGTGCCTGGAGTCCCGCGGGCGGGACTCTTTTCGGCTACACCTTC CAWSPAGGTLFGYTF
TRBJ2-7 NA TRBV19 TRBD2 TGTGCCAGTACTCTTAAACACAGCGGGAGGGGCCACGAGCAGTACTTC CASTLKHSGRGHEQYF
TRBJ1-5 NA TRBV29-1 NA TGCAGCGTCCAACAGGGTAGCAATCAGCCCCAGCATTTT CSVQQGSNQPQHF
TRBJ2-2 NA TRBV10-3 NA TGTGCCATCAGGGAGGGGGCGAGCACCGGGGAGCTGTTTTTT CAIREGASTGELFF
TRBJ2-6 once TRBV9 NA TGTGCCAGCAGCCCTCGGACAGCTTTAGGCTCTGGGGCCAACGTCCTGACTTTC CASSPRTALGSGANVLTF
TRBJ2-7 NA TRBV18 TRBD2 TGTGCCAGCTCACCACCGGGGACTAGCGGGAGATACGAGCAGTACTTC CASSPPGTSGRYEQYF
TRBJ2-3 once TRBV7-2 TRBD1 TGTGCCAGCAGCCAGGGGGTGGGGACAGATACGCAGTATTTT CASSQGVGTDTQYF
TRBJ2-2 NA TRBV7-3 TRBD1 TGTGCCAGCAGCTTAAATCCAGGGGGTAATACCGGGGAGCTGTTTTTT CASSLNPGGNTGELFF
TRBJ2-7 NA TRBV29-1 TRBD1 TGCAGCGTTGTGGTCAGGGGGCTCTCCTACGAGCAGTACTTC CSVVVRGLSYEQYF
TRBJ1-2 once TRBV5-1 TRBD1 TGCGCCAGCAGCTTCGGACAGGGGTATGGCTACACCTTC CASSFGQGYGYTF
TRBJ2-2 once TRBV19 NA TGTGCCAGTAGACAGGGTACAGGCTCGCGGACCGGGGAGCTGTTTTTT CASRQGTGSRTGELFF
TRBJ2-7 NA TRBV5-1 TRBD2 TGCGCCAGCAGCCGGACTAGCGTCGACTACGAGCAGTACTTC CASSRTSVDYEQYF
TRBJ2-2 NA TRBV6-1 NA TGTGCCAGCAGTGAAGGTCCGGTGAACACCGGGGAGCTGTTTTTT CASSEGPVNTGELFF
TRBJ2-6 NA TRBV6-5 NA TGTGCCAGCAGTCTCCAGGGTGCCGGGGCCAACGTCCTGACTTTC CASSLQGAGANVLTF
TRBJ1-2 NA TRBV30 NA TGTGCCTGGAAGAAAGGGAGGGGTAACTATGGCTACACCTTC CAWKKGRGNYGYTF
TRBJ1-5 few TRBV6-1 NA TGTGCCAGCAGTGAGCGGGATCAGCCCCAGCATTTT CASSERDQPQHF
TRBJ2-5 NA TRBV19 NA TGTGCCAGTAGCCTGACAGGGAGGGAGACCCAGTACTTC CASSLTGRETQYF
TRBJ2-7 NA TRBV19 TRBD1 TGTGCCAGTAGCAGCCGGTCGGGACAGAATTCCTACGAGCAGTACTTC CASSSRSGQNSYEQYF
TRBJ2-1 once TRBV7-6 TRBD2 TGTGCCAGCAGCTTAGTATCTAGCGGGAGTAATGAGCAGTTCTTC CASSLVSSGSNEQFF
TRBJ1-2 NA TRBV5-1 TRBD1 TGCGCCAGCAGCGGGGACAGGGGGCTTAACGGCTACACCTTC CASSGDRGLNGYTF
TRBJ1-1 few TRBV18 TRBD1 TGTGCCAGCTCACCCGGACAGGGAAGGGTGAACACTGAAGCTTTCTTT CASSPGQGRVNTEAFF
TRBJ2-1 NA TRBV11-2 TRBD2 TGTGCCAGCAGCGCTTTGACTAGCGTGGGGAATGAGCAGTTCTTC CASSALTSVGNEQFF
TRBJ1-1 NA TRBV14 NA TGTGCCAGCAGTAGGGGACGGGGAGGAACTGAAGCTTTCTTT CASSRGRGGTEAFF
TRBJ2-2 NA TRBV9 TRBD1 TGTGCCAGCAGCTCCAAGGGGGCGGCCGGGGAGCTGTTTTTT CASSSKGAAGELFF
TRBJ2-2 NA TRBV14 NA TGTGCCAGCAGCCACCTAGGTAGAAACACCGGGGAGCTGTTTTTT CASSHLGRNTGELFF
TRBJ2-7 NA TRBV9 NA TGTGCCAGCAGCGTAGGAAGGAGAAACGAGCAGTACTTC CASSVGRRNEQYF
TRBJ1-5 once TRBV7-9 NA TGTGCCAGCAGCTTAGCAGGGGAGGTTCAGCCCCAGCATTTT CASSLAGEVQPQHF
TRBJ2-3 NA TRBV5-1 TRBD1 TGCGCCAGCAGCCTAGCACACAGGGGAAGAACAGATACGCAGTATTTT CASSLAHRGRTDTQYF
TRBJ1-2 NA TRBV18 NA TGTGCCAGCTCACCCCGGACAGAAGCTAACTATGGCTACACCTTC CASSPRTEANYGYTF
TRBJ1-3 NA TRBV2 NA TGTGCCAGCAGTGAAAACCGCCCGAGCTCTGGAAACACCATATATTTT CASSENRPSSGNTIYF
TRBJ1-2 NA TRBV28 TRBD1 TGTGCCAGCAGTTGGGGACAGGGCCTCCTCTATGGCTACACCTTC CASSWGQGLLYGYTF
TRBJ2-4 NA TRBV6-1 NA TGTGCCAGCAGTGAAGCGCGTCTCCAAGGGGACATTCAGTACTTC CASSEARLQGDIQYF
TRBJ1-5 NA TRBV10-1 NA TGCGCCAGCAGCGAGACACCGGGGGGAGCCCAGCATTTT CASSETPGGAQHF
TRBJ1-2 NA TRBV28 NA TGTGCCAGCAATGGCCAGATCTATGGCTACACCTTC CASNGQIYGYTF
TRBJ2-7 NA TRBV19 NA TGTGCCAGTAGTAGCTTCGGGGTGGACTACGAGCAGTACTTC CASSSFGVDYEQYF
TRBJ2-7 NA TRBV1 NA TGCACCAGCAGCCAAGATCCAGGTCCCCAATATAACGAGCAGTACTTC CTSSQDPGPQYNEQYF
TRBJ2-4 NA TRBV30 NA TGTGCCTGGAGCAGACACAGTTCCTTAGCCAAAAACATTCAGTACTTC CAWSRHSSLAKNIQYF